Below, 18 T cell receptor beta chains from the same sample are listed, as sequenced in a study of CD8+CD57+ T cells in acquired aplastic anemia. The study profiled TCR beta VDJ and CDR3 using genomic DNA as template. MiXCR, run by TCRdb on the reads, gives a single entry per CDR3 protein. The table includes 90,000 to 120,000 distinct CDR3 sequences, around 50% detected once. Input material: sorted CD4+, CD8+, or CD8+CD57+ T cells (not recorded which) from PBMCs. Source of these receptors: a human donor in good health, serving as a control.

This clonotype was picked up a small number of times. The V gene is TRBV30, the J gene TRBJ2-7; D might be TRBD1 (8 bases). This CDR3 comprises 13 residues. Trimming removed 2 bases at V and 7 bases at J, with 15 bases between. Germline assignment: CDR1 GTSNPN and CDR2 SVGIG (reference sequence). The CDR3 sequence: CAWSFTGGGEQYF. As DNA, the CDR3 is TGTGCCTGGAGTTTTACAGGGGGGGGGGAGCAGTACTTC.

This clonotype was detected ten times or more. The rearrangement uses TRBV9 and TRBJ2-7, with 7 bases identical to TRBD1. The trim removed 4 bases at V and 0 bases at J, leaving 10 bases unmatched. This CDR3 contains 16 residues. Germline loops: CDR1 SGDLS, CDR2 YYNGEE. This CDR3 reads CASSPRPGTASYEQYF. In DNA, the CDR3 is TGTGCCAGCAGCCCCCGGCCCGGGACAGCCTCCTACGAGCAGTACTTC.

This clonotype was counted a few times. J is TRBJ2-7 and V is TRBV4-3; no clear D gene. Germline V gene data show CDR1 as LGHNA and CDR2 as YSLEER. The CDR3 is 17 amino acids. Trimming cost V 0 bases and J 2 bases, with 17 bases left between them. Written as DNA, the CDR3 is TGCGCCAGCAGCCAAGATTGGGTCTCCTCAGGAACCTACGAGCAGTACTTC. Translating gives CASSQDWVSSGTYEQYF.

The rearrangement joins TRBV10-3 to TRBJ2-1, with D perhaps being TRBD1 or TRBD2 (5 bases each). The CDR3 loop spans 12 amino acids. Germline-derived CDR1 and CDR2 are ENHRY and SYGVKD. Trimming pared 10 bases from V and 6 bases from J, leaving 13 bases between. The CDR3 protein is CATVERGNEQFF. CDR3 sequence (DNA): TGTGCCACCGTTGAGAGGGGCAATGAGCAGTTCTTC.

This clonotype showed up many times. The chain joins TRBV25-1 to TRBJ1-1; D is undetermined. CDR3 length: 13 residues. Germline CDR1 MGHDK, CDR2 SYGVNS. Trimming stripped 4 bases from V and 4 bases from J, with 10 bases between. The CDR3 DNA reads TGTGCCAGCAGTGTCAAATCGGCCACTGAAGCTTTCTTT. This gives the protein CASSVKSATEAFF.

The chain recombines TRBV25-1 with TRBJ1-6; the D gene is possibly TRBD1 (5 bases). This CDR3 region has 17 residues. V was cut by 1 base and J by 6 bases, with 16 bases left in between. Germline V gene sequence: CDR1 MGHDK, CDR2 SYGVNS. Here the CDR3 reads CASSEWGLPAGNSPLHF. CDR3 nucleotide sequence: TGTGCCAGCAGTGAATGGGGCCTCCCGGCGGGTAATTCACCCCTCCACTTT.

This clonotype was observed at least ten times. The CDR3 here is CASSYTDTQYF. CDR3 DNA: TGTGCCAGCAGCTACACAGATACGCAGTATTTT. This chain links TRBV4-2 with TRBJ2-3; no definite D call. The CDR3 consists of 11 residues. V was pared by 5 bases and J by 2 bases, with 2 bases between. Germline V gene data show CDR1 as LGHNA and CDR2 as YNFKEQ.

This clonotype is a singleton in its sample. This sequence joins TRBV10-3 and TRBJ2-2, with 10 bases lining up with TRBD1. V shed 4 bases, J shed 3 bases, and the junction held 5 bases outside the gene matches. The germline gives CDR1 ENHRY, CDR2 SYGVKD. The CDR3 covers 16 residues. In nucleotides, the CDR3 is TGTGCCATCAGTGCGGGGACAGGGGCGGACACCGGGGAGCTGTTTTTT. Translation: CAISAGTGADTGELFF.

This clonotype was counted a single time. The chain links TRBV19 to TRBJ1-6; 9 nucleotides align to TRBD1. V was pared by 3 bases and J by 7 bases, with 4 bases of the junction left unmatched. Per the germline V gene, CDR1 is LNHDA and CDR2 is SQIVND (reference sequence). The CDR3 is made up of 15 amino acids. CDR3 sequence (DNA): TGTGCCAGTAGTATCGCCGGGACAGGGAATTCACCCCTCCACTTT. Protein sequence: CASSIAGTGNSPLHF.

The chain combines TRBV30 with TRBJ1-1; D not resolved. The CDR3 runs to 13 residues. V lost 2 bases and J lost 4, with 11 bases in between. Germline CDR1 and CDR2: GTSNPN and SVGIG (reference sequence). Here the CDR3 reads CAWSLSWVTEAFF. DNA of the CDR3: TGTGCCTGGAGTCTTTCGTGGGTCACTGAAGCTTTCTTT.

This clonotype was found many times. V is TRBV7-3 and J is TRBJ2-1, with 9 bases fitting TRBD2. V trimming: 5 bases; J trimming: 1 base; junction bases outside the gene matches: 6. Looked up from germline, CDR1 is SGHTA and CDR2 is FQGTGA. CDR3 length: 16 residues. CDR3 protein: CASSPSGGLSYNEQFF. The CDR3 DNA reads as TGTGCCAGCAGCCCGAGCGGGGGGCTATCCTACAATGAGCAGTTCTTC.

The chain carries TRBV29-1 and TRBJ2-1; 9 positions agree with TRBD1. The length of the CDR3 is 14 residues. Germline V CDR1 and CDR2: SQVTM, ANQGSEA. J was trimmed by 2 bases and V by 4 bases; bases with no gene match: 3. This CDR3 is CSVAGQGPYNEQFF. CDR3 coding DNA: TGCAGCGTTGCGGGACAGGGCCCCTACAATGAGCAGTTCTTC.

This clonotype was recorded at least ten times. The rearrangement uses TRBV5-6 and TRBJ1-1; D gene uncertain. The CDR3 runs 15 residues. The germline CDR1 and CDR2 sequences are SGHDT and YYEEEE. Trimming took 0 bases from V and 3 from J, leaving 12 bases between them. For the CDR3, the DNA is TGTGCCAGCAGCTTGGCTTCGGGATGGGACACTGAAGCTTTCTTT. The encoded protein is CASSLASGWDTEAFF.

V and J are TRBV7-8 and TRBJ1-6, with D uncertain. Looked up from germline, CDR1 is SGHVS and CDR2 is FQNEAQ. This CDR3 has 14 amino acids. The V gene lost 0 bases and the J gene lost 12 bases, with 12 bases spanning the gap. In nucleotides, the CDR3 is TGTGCCAGCAGCTTAGCGCTAAGGGTAGAACCCCTCCACTTT. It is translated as CASSLALRVEPLHF.

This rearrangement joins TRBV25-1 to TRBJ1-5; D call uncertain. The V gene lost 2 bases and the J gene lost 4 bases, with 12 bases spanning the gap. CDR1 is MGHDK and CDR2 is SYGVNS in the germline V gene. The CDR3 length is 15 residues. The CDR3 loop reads CASSEDGGPNQPQHF. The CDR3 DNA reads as TGTGCCAGCAGTGAAGACGGCGGCCCAAATCAGCCCCAGCATTTT.

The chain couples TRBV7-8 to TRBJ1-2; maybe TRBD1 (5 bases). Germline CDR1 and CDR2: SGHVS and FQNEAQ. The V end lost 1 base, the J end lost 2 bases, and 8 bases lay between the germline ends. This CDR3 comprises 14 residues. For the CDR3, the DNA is TGTGCCAGCAGCTTAGAGGGACGGAACTATGGCTACACCTTC. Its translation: CASSLEGRNYGYTF.

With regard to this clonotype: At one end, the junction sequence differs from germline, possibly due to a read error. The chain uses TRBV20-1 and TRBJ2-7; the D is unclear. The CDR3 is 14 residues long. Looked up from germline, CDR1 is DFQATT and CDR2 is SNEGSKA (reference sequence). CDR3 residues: CSARKVTLPHEQYF. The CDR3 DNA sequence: TGCAGTGCTAGAAAAGTCACTCTCCCTCACGAGCAATACTTC.

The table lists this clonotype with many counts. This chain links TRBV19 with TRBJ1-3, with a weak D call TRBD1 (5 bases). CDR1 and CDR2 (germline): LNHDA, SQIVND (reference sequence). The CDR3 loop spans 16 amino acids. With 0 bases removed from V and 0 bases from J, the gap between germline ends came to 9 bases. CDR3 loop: CASSIDWGNSGNTIYF. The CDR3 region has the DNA TGTGCCAGTAGTATAGATTGGGGGAACTCTGGAAACACCATATATTTT.